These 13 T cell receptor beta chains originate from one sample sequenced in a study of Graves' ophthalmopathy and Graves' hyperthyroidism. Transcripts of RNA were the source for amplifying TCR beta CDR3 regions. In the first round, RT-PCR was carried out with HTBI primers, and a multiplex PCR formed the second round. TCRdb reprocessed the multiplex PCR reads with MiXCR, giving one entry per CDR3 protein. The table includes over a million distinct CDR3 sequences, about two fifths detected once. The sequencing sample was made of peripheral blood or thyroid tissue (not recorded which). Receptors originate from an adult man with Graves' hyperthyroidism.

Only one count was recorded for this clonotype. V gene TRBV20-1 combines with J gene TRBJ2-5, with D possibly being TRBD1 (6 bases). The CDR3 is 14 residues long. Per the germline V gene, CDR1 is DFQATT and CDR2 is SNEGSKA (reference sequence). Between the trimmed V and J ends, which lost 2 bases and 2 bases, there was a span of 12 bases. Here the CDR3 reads CSARWDMEQETQYF. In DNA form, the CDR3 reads TGCAGTGCTAGATGGGACATGGAACAAGAGACCCAGTACTTC.

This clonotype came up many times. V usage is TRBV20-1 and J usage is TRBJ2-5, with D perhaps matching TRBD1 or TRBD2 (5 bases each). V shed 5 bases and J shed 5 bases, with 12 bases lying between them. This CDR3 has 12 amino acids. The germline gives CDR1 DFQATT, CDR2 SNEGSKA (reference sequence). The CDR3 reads CSAEDEGETQYF. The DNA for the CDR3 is TGCAGTGCTGAGGACGAGGGGGAGACCCAGTACTTC.

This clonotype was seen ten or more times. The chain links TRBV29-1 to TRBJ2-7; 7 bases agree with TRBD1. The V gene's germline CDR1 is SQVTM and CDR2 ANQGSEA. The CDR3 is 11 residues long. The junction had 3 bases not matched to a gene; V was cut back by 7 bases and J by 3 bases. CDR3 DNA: TGCAGCGCTAACAGGGGCTACGAGCAGTACTTC. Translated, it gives CSANRGYEQYF.

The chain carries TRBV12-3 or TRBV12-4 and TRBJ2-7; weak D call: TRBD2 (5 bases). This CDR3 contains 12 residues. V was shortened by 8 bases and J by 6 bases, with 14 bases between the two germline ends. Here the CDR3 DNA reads TGTGCCAGCGCTCCGGGGTCCAGCGAGCAGTACTTC. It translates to CASAPGSSEQYF.

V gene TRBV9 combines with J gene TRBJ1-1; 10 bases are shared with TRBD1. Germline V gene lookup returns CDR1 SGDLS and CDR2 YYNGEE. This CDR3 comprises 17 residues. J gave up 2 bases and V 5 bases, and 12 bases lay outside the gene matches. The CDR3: CASSPQPGTGENTEAFF. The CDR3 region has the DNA TGTGCCAGCAGTCCCCAACCCGGGACAGGGGAAAACACTGAAGCTTTCTTT.

DNA for the CDR3: TGTGCCAGCAGCTTAGGTAGGGGTATCAATCAGCCCCAGCATTTT. As protein: CASSLGRGINQPQHF. The J gene is TRBJ1-5, the V gene TRBV7-8; D is possibly TRBD1 (5 bases). CDR1 SGHVS and CDR2 FQNEAQ come from the germline V gene. Trimming pared 1 base from V and 3 bases from J, leaving 10 bases between. There are 15 residues in the CDR3.

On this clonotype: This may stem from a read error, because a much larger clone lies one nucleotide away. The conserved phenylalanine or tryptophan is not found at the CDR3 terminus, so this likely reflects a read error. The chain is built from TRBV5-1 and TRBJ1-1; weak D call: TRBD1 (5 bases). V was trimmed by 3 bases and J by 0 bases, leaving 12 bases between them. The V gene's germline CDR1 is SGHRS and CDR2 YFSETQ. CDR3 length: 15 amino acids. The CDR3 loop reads CASSSAGAMNTEAFV. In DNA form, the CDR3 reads TGCGCCAGCAGCTCTGCCGGGGCTATGAACACTGAAGCTTTCGTT.

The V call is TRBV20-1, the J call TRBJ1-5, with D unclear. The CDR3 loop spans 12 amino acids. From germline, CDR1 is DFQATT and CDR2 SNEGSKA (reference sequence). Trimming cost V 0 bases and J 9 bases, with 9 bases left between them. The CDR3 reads CSARDLPGPQHF. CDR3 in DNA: TGCAGTGCTAGAGATCTCCCGGGGCCCCAGCATTTT.

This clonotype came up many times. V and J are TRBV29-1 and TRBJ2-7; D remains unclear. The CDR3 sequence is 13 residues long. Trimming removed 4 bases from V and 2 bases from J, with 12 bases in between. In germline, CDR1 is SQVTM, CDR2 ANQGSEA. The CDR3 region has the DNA TGCAGCGTTGGGTCCGGCCGGACCTACGAGCAGTACTTC. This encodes CSVGSGRTYEQYF.

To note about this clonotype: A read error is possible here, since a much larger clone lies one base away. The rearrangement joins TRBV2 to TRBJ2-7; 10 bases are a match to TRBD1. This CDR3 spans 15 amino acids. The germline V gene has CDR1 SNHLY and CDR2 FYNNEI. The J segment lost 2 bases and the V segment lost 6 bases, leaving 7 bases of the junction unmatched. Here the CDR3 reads CASRGRGQGTYEQYF. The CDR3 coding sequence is TGTGCCAGCAGGGGGAGGGGACAGGGGACCTACGAGCAGTACTTC.

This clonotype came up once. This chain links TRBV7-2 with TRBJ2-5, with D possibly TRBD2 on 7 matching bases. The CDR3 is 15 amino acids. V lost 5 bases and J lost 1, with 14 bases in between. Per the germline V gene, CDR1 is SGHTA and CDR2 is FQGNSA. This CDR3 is CASSQGGALQETQYF. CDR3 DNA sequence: TGTGCCAGCAGCCAAGGGGGGGCCCTCCAAGAGACCCAGTACTTC.

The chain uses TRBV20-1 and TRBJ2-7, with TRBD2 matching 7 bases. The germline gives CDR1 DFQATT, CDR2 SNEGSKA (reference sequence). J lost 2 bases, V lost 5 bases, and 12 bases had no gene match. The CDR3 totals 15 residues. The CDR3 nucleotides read TGCAGTGCTTGTCCGTGGGGGGGAGGCCCCTACGAGCAGTACTTC. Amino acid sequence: CSACPWGGGPYEQYF.

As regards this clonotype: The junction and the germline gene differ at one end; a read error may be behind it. Written as DNA, the CDR3 is TGCGCCAGCAGCCAGGGACAGTTAAGCGGGGAGCTGTTTTTT. It translates to CASSQGQLSGELFF. This rearrangement joins TRBV7-2 to TRBJ2-2; 7 positions match TRBD1. The CDR3 covers 14 residues. Germline V gives CDR1 SGHTA, CDR2 FQGNSA.